The 25 T cell receptor beta chains listed next were all sequenced from one sample in a study of cytomegalovirus exposure and HLA in healthy donors. The PCR was carried out with 60 Vbeta primers and 13 Jbeta primers. Profiling relied on immunoSEQ multiplex PCR, and the TCRdb table lists in-frame clones only, not all of them. The table lists 150,000 to 200,000 clones, roughly 76% of them singletons. Input material: PBMCs. These receptor sequences come from a young woman in good health and CMV-seropositive.

This clone occurred a few times. This rearrangement joins TRBV5-1 to TRBJ2-7, with D possibly TRBD1 on 6 matching bases. From germline, CDR1 is SGHRS and CDR2 YFSETQ. This CDR3 is 16 amino acids long. V lost 2 bases and J 0 bases, leaving 15 bases between the germline ends. The CDR3 sequence: CASSFQANRASYEQYF. The CDR3 coding sequence is TGCGCCAGCAGCTTTCAAGCTAACAGGGCCTCCTACGAGCAGTACTTC.

The genes are TRBV29-1 and TRBJ2-1; TRBD2 matches 9 bases. Germline V gives CDR1 SQVTM, CDR2 ANQGSEA. V lost 2 bases to trimming and J lost 8 bases; unmatched junction nucleotides: 10. CDR3 length: 15 amino acids. The CDR3 DNA reads as TGCAGCGTTGAAAGTGGGGCTAGCGGGGACGATGAGCAGTTCTTC. Its protein is CSVESGASGDDEQFF.

This clone was seen more than once but under ten times. J is TRBJ1-1 and V is TRBV5-1; TRBD1 aligns across 9 bases. With V trimmed by 1 base and J by 3 bases, 10 bases remained unmatched. The CDR3 spans 17 residues. Germline CDR1 reads SGHRS; CDR2 reads YFSETQ. This CDR3 is CASSLRGQGSGHTEAFF. For the CDR3, the DNA is TGCGCCAGCAGCTTGAGGGGACAGGGATCTGGACACACTGAAGCTTTCTTT.

The gene calls are TRBV9 and TRBJ2-5; tentatively, D is TRBD2 (7 bases). V lost 0 bases, J lost 7 bases, and 16 bases lay in between. The CDR3 loop spans 15 amino acids. The V gene's germline CDR1 is SGDLS and CDR2 YYNGEE. The CDR3 reads CASSVVGGADGTQYF. CDR3 sequence (DNA): TGTGCCAGCAGCGTAGTGGGGGGGGCTGATGGGACCCAGTACTTC.

In DNA, the CDR3 is TGTGCCAGTAACAGACAGTTAAACATGAACACTGAAGCTTTCTTT. Its protein product is CASNRQLNMNTEAFF. V usage is TRBV19 and J usage is TRBJ1-1, with D possibly TRBD1 on 5 matching bases. Trimming pared 7 bases from V and 0 bases from J, leaving 15 bases between. The CDR3 covers 15 residues. Germline V gives CDR1 LNHDA, CDR2 SQIVND (reference sequence).

The gene calls are TRBV27 and TRBJ2-7, with TRBD1 matching over 8 bases. The V segment lost 2 bases and the J segment 4 bases; nucleotides outside the gene matches: 7. Germline V gene sequence: CDR1 MNHEY, CDR2 SMNVEV (reference sequence). This CDR3 is built from 15 residues. CDR3 nucleotide sequence: TGTGCCAGCAGTTTAGCAGGGGGCAGACGGTACGAGCAGTACTTC. Residues: CASSLAGGRRYEQYF.

The chain employs TRBV4-3 and TRBJ2-3; a weak D match, TRBD2 (6 bases). The germline V gene has CDR1 LGHNA and CDR2 YSLEER. This CDR3 has 16 amino acids. V gave up 0 bases and J gave up 1 base, with 11 bases separating them. The CDR3 region has the DNA TGCGCCAGCAGCCAAGATTGGCCGGGGGGCACAGATACGCAGTATTTT. It encodes CASSQDWPGGTDTQYF.

This clone was observed once. The rearrangement uses TRBV27 and TRBJ1-4; D is undetermined. The CDR3 spans 14 residues. Deletions cut 6 bases from V and 7 bases from J, with 15 bases between. CDR1 and CDR2 from the germline V gene are MNHEY and SMNVEV (reference sequence). CDR3 residues: CASRQGGRGEKLFF. For the CDR3, the DNA is TGTGCCAGCAGGCAAGGCGGGAGAGGTGAAAAACTGTTTTTT.

J is TRBJ1-1 and V is TRBV27; D is undetermined. The CDR3 has 14 amino acids. Germline V gene lookup returns CDR1 MNHEY and CDR2 SMNVEV (reference sequence). Trimming removed 5 bases at V and 4 bases at J, with 14 bases between. This chain's CDR3 is CASSPLYAGTEAFF. The CDR3 DNA is TGTGCCAGCAGTCCATTATACGCGGGCACTGAAGCTTTCTTT.

The V call is TRBV6-5, the J call TRBJ1-2; possibly TRBD1 for D (5 bases). The V gene lost 11 bases and the J gene lost 2 bases, with 12 bases spanning the gap. Germline loops: CDR1 MNHEY, CDR2 SVGAGI. The CDR3 runs to 12 residues. The DNA for the CDR3 is TGTGCCGTCGGTGGGGGGAACTATGGCTACACCTTC. This sequence encodes CAVGGGNYGYTF.

This chain connects TRBV2 to TRBJ2-5, with D possibly matching TRBD1 (5 bases). Trimming removed 4 bases at V and 6 bases at J, with 12 bases between. The CDR3 loop spans 13 amino acids. The germline CDR1 and CDR2 sequences are SNHLY and FYNNEI. The CDR3 loop is CASSVVRVQTQYF. The CDR3 DNA reads as TGTGCCAGCAGTGTGGTCAGGGTTCAGACCCAGTACTTC.

J is TRBJ2-7 and V is TRBV6-5, with a weak D call TRBD1 (5 bases). V dropped 2 bases and J dropped 6 bases, with 8 bases sitting between them. Germline V gives CDR1 MNHEY, CDR2 SVGAGI. This CDR3 has 12 amino acids. CDR3 nucleotide sequence: TGTGCCAGCAGTTACAGGGGCGGCGAGCAGTACTTC. It yields the protein CASSYRGGEQYF.

The V gene is TRBV7-6, the J gene TRBJ2-7; possibly TRBD1 for D (5 bases). The CDR3 spans 14 residues. Trimming shortened V by 1 base and J by 3 bases, and 10 bases separated the two germline ends. CDR1 is SGHVS and CDR2 is FNYEAQ in the germline V gene. CDR3 nucleotides: TGTGCCAGCAGCTTAGGTGCAGGGTTCTACGAGCAGTACTTC. Its translation is CASSLGAGFYEQYF.

The J gene is TRBJ2-1, the V gene TRBV5-5; 10 bases match TRBD2. V lost 6 bases to trimming and J lost 5 bases; unmatched junction nucleotides: 8. This CDR3 is 15 amino acids long. Germline V gives CDR1 SGHKS, CDR2 YYEKEE (reference sequence). Here the CDR3 DNA reads TGTGCCAGCACCAATATAGCGGGGGGCCACAATGAGCAGTTCTTC. It specifies CASTNIAGGHNEQFF.

V gene TRBV7-2 combines with J gene TRBJ2-5; 9 nucleotides agree with TRBD2. Germline V CDR1 and CDR2: SGHTA, FQGNSA. The CDR3 length is 16 residues. The ends lost 2 bases at V and 5 bases at J; junction bases unmatched: 9. The CDR3 sequence is CASSLPRGGAPETQYF. The CDR3 bases are TGTGCCAGCAGCTTACCACGCGGGGGGGCCCCGGAGACCCAGTACTTC.

This chain connects TRBV18 to TRBJ2-1; 8 bases align to TRBD1. The CDR3 runs 14 residues. V was pared by 3 bases and J by 3 bases, with 1 base of the junction left unmatched. Germline CDR1 KGHSH, CDR2 LQKENI. The CDR3 DNA follows: TGTGCCAGCTCACCCGGGACAGGCTACAATGAGCAGTTCTTC. Its translation is CASSPGTGYNEQFF.

The genes are TRBV27 and TRBJ1-3; D perhaps matches TRBD1 (5 bases). The CDR3 totals 15 residues. CDR1 is MNHEY and CDR2 is SMNVEV in the germline V gene (reference sequence). V gave up 6 bases and J gave up 0 bases, with 12 bases separating them. The CDR3 DNA reads as TGTGCCAGCAGGGAGGGACGGGACTCTGGAAACACCATATATTTT. It codes for CASREGRDSGNTIYF.

V gene TRBV7-6 combines with J gene TRBJ2-3; 11 bases match TRBD2. The CDR3 has 15 residues. The germline V gene has CDR1 SGHVS and CDR2 FNYEAQ. The trim removed 8 bases at V and 0 bases at J, leaving 4 bases unmatched. CDR3 DNA sequence: TGTGCCAGCGGAATAGCGGGGGGGAGCACAGATACGCAGTATTTT. Its protein is CASGIAGGSTDTQYF.

This clone was seen more than once but under ten times. The chain joins TRBV28 to TRBJ2-5; 8 positions agree with TRBD1. The end of the DNA fits TRBJ2-7 better, so the J call may be wrong. The CDR3 has 15 amino acids. CDR1 and CDR2 from the germline V gene are MDHEN and SYDVKM. CDR3 amino acids: CASRNPDRESYEQYF. For the CDR3, the DNA is TGTGCCAGCAGAAACCCGGACAGGGAATCCTACGAGCAGTACTTC.

This clone was counted a few times. The chain employs TRBV7-2 and TRBJ2-5; TRBD1 is a possible D gene (6 bases). The DNA end lines up better with TRBJ2-7; the J call may be wrong. The germline V gene has CDR1 SGHTA and CDR2 FQGNSA. The CDR3 has 15 amino acids. CDR3 in amino acids: CASSLGTGFGYEQYF. The CDR3, as DNA: TGTGCCAGCAGCTTAGGCACAGGGTTTGGCTACGAGCAGTACTTC.

This clone was recorded a few times. The CDR3 DNA reads TGTGCCAGCAGCTGGCAGGGCGGAGGGCCTCGAAACACCATATATTTT. Amino acid sequence: CASSWQGGGPRNTIYF. The chain is built from TRBV5-6 and TRBJ1-3; D is possibly TRBD1 (5 bases). This CDR3 is built from 16 residues. V was clipped by 3 bases and J by 5 bases, with 18 bases between them. CDR1 and CDR2 (germline): SGHDT, YYEEEE.

The chain is built from TRBV7-8 and TRBJ2-5; 11 bases agree with TRBD1. The ends lost 5 bases at V and 5 bases at J; junction bases unmatched: 10. Per germline, CDR1 SGHVS and CDR2 FQNEAQ. CDR3 length: 16 amino acids. CDR3 amino acids: CASSAGGTGGWETQYF. CDR3 in DNA: TGTGCCAGCAGCGCAGGCGGGACAGGGGGGTGGGAGACCCAGTACTTC.

This chain links TRBV7-2 with TRBJ2-7, with D maybe TRBD2 (7 bases). CDR1 SGHTA and CDR2 FQGNSA come from the germline V gene. This CDR3 is 16 amino acids long. Trimming left V 4 bases short and J 6 bases short, with 22 bases between. CDR3 sequence: CASSSPSGGLPSEQYF. The CDR3 nucleotides are TGTGCCAGCAGCTCCCCTTCCGGGGGGCTCCCATCCGAGCAGTACTTC. The entire variable domain, with the rest obtained from reference TRBV7-2 and TRBJ2-7, is as follows: GAGVSQSPSNKVTEKGKDVELRCDPISGHTALYWYRQSLGQGLEFLIYFQGNSAPDKSGLPSDRFSAERTGGSVSTLTIQRTQQEDSAVYLCASSSPSGGLPSEQYFGPGTRLTVT.

This rearrangement joins TRBV13 to TRBJ2-3; D is unclear. V lost 0 bases, J lost 0 bases, and 10 bases lay in between. The CDR3 loop spans 16 amino acids. Germline CDR1 is PRHDT and CDR2 is FYEKMQ (reference sequence). CDR3 in amino acids: CASSLGRFASTDTQYF. In nucleotides, the CDR3 is TGTGCCAGCAGCTTAGGACGGTTCGCTAGCACAGATACGCAGTATTTT.

This rearrangement joins TRBV28 to TRBJ1-5, with 8 nucleotides matching TRBD1. Losses at the gene ends were 8 bases for V and 4 bases for J; bases not matched to a gene: 7. Germline values: CDR1 MDHEN, CDR2 SYDVKM. The CDR3 extends over 14 amino acids. In DNA, the CDR3 is TGTGCCAGCTCGAGGACAGGGTTTAATCAGCCCCAGCATTTT. It encodes CASSRTGFNQPQHF.